This entry lists 7 T cell receptor beta chains sequenced from one sample in a study of T cell repertoires in cytomegalovirus infection. For these receptors, no antigen is known. TCRdb recomputed calls from the reads with MiXCR, one row per CDR3 protein. The top ten clones hold roughly 12% of a sample with some 900,000 distinct CDR3 sequences, less than 35% of them seen once. The material was cultured CD8+ T cells from PBMCs, obtained from culture after CMV antigen stimulation. Source of these receptors: a human donor in good health (CMV status not recorded). Some clones in this sample may be carry-over from other donors' samples.

The chain combines TRBV4-2 with TRBJ2-7; tentative D call: TRBD2 (7 bases). Germline loops: CDR1 LGHNA, CDR2 YNFKEQ. This CDR3 is 15 amino acids long. V lost 1 base and J 6 bases, leaving 16 bases between the germline ends. CDR3 region: CASSQVMGGPFEQYF. The CDR3 DNA reads as TGTGCCAGCAGCCAAGTTATGGGGGGGCCGTTCGAGCAGTACTTC.

This clonotype showed up just a few times. The rearrangement uses TRBV24-1 and TRBJ2-1; D is perhaps TRBD1 (8 bases). V was shortened by 5 bases and J by 8 bases, with 12 bases between the two germline ends. The CDR3 has 13 residues. Per germline, CDR1 KGHDR and CDR2 SFDVKD. The CDR3, as DNA: TGTGCCACCAGTGGACAGGGGAGGGATGAGCAGTTCTTC. This gives the protein CATSGQGRDEQFF.

This clonotype was counted only a few times. The rearrangement uses TRBV9 and TRBJ1-1; TRBD1 agrees at 8 bases. The trim removed 3 bases at V and 11 bases at J, leaving 9 bases unmatched. CDR3 length equals 13 residues. The germline CDR1 and CDR2 sequences are SGDLS and YYNGEE. The CDR3 nucleotides are TGTGCCAGCAGCGGAGACAGGGGAGGCGAGGCTTTCTTT. Translation gives CASSGDRGGEAFF.

This clonotype was counted a few times. V is TRBV12-3 or TRBV12-4 and J is TRBJ1-2; D uncertain. The V and J ends lost 1 base and 12 bases respectively, with 21 bases between them. This CDR3 region has 15 residues. The CDR3 reads CASSLEVSAGPQDTF. The CDR3 bases are TGTGCCAGCAGTTTAGAGGTTTCGGCAGGCCCCCAGGACACCTTC.

This chain joins TRBV6-6 and TRBJ2-4, with 11 positions matching TRBD1. Germline trimming cut 7 bases from V and 2 bases from J; bases unmatched to any gene: 7. In germline, CDR1 is MNHNY, CDR2 SVGAGI (reference sequence). There are 16 residues in the CDR3. CDR3 nucleotide sequence: TGTGCCAGCACCCAGGACAGGGGGCTGACCAAAAACATTCAGTACTTC. Its translation is CASTQDRGLTKNIQYF.

This clonotype appeared a few times. The chain uses TRBV28 and TRBJ2-1, with D tentatively TRBD2 (7 bases). Germline CDR1 and CDR2: MDHEN and SYDVKM. The CDR3 has 15 amino acids. V was trimmed by 6 bases and J by 5 bases, leaving 17 bases between them. CDR3: CASRSGGAIHNEQFF. In DNA form, the CDR3 reads TGTGCCAGCAGGTCGGGGGGCGCAATCCACAATGAGCAGTTCTTC.

This clonotype appeared many times. CDR3 DNA sequence: TGTGCCAGCAGCGCAGATGGGACTAGCGGTGAGGGCACCGGGGAGCTGTTTTTT. It is translated as CASSADGTSGEGTGELFF. V gene TRBV7-6 combines with J gene TRBJ2-2, with 11 bases aligning to TRBD2. The germline gives CDR1 SGHVS, CDR2 FNYEAQ. The CDR3 is made up of 18 amino acids. Losses at the gene ends were 5 bases for V and 4 bases for J; bases not matched to a gene: 12.